This is a list of T cell receptor beta chains from one sample in a study of post-analysis software for immune sequencing data. TCRdb called the PCR reads again in MiXCR, with one record for every CDR3 protein. The table includes hundreds of thousands of distinct CDR3 sequences, about 60% detected once. The sequenced sample was blood. Source of these receptors: a girl aged 2-9 years with multiple sclerosis. The CDR3 runs from the conserved cysteine through the conserved F or W. A D gene is named only where the DNA matches it firmly. Size values are once, few and many counts, or a class for expanded clones, and some rows have none.

j_call	v_call	clone_size	d_call	cdr3_aa	cdr3_nt
TRBJ2-1	TRBV7-9	-	TRBD2	CASSHTRTSGATLRYNEQFF	TGTGCCAGCAGCCACACCCGGACTAGCGGGGCAACATTGAGGTACAATGAGCAGTTCTTC
TRBJ1-1	TRBV10-3	-	TRBD1	CAIRQGEGAPEAFF	TGTGCCATCAGGCAAGGAGAGGGGGCCCCTGAAGCTTTCTTT
TRBJ2-5	TRBV25-1	-	TRBD1	CASGGQAQETQYF	TGTGCCAGCGGGGGACAGGCCCAAGAGACCCAGTACTTC
TRBJ2-5	TRBV7-2	few	TRBD2	CASSSASGETQYF	TGTGCCAGCAGCTCCGCTAGCGGGGAGACCCAGTACTTC
TRBJ1-2	TRBV4-2	-	-	CASFGALYGYTF	TGTGCCAGCTTCGGAGCGCTCTATGGCTACACCTTC
TRBJ2-7	TRBV29-1	few	TRBD2	CSVGLAETYEQYF	TGCAGCGTTGGACTAGCGGAGACCTACGAGCAGTACTTC
TRBJ2-5	TRBV29-1	-	-	CSVEGHPLSPQETQYF	TGCAGCGTCGAGGGACATCCGCTGTCCCCGCAAGAGACCCAGTACTTC
TRBJ1-2	TRBV4-1	-	-	CASSQDRGLSSYTF	TGCGCCAGCAGCCAAGATAGGGGCCTTAGTAGCTACACCTTC
TRBJ2-1	TRBV4-2	-	TRBD2	CASSQGSRGGAYEQFF	TGTGCCAGCAGCCAAGGCAGTCGCGGGGGGGCCTATGAGCAGTTCTTC
TRBJ2-7	TRBV6-6	once	-	CASSYSGPWSSEQYF	TGTGCCAGCAGTTACTCGGGACCCTGGTCGAGCGAGCAGTACTTC
TRBJ2-7	TRBV7-9	-	TRBD2	CASSGEGLAGGAYEQYF	TGTGCCAGCAGCGGCGAGGGACTAGCGGGAGGTGCCTACGAGCAGTACTTC
TRBJ2-7	TRBV7-9	once	-	CASSSSSYGQYF	TGTGCCAGCAGCTCCAGCTCCTACGGGCAGTACTTC
TRBJ2-4	TRBV3-1	-	-	CASSPQDTENIQYF	TGTGCCAGCAGCCCCCAGGACACGGAAAACATTCAGTACTTC
TRBJ2-7	TRBV7-6	few	TRBD2	CASSYSRGTSGYEQYF	TGTGCCAGCAGCTATTCGAGGGGGACTAGCGGCTACGAGCAGTACTTC
TRBJ1-2	TRBV5-5	-	TRBD1	CASSPRRDRGNYGYTF	TGTGCCAGCAGCCCCCGGAGGGACAGGGGGAACTATGGCTACACCTTC
TRBJ1-2	TRBV12-5	-	-	CASGLASTSLYGYTF	TGTGCTAGTGGTTTGGCAAGTACAAGCCTCTATGGCTACACCTTC
TRBJ2-5	TRBV12-3/TRBV12-4	-	TRBD2	CASKLRGGEQYF	TGTGCCAGCAAACTACGGGGGGGTGAGCAGTACTTC
TRBJ2-3	TRBV20-1	-	-	CSASGKNKGFDTQYF	TGCAGTGCTAGCGGAAAGAACAAGGGGTTTGATACGCAGTATTTT
TRBJ1-6	TRBV20-1	-	-	CSAHTAGTASALHF	TGCAGTGCCCACACCGCTGGGACTGCTTCGGCCCTCCACTTT
TRBJ2-7	TRBV4-1	-	TRBD2	CASSRGLAASQRYF	TGCGCCAGCAGTCGGGGACTAGCGGCATCCCAACGGTACTTC